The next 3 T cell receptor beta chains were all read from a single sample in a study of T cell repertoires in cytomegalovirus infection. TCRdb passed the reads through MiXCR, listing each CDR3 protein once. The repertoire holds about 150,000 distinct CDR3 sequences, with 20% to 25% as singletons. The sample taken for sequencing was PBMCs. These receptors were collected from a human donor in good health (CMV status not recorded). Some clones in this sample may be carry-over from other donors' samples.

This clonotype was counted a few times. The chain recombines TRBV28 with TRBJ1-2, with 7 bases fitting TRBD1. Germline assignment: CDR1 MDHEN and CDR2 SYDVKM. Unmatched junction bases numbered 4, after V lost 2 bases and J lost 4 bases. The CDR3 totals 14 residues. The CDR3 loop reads CASSLVTGVYGYTF. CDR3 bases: TGTGCCAGCAGTTTAGTAACAGGGGTCTATGGCTACACCTTC.

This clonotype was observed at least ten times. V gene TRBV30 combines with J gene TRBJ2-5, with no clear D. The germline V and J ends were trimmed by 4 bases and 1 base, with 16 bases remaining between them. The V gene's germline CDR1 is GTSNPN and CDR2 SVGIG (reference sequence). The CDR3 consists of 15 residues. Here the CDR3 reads CAWTYGPGPQETQYF. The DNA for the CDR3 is TGTGCCTGGACCTACGGTCCCGGTCCCCAAGAGACCCAGTACTTC.

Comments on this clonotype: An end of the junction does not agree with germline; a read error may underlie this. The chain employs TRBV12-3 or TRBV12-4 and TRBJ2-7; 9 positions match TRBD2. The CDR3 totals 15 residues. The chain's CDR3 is CASSLAGASSYEQYF. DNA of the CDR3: TGTGCCAGCAGCTTAGCGGGGGCTTCCTCCTACGAGCAGTACTTC.